This TCR beta chain appears in the sequencing data of a study of T cell responses to AZD1222 COVID-19 vaccine. On this clone itself: What it binds is unknown.

Study-level points and caveats: Spike-wide vaccine-associated CD4 TCRs dominated at 160-218 and 743-854. Increased Spike-specific TCR breadth and depth were observed after two AZD1222 doses. White British donors predominated, females outnumbered males, and clonal diversity was possibly underestimated.

Only in-frame clones appear in the TCRdb table, and some are missing; sequencing was by immunoSEQ multiplex PCR. The sample yields some 70,000 clones, roughly 80% seen once. The specimen comprised peripheral blood, sampled 28 days after the second AZD1222 dose. The source of this sequence is an adult who received the AZD1222 COVID-19 vaccine.

The CDR3 coding sequence is TGCGCCAGCAGAGAATCCGACAGCCCCTATAATTCACCCCTCCACTTT. It codes for CASRESDSPYNSPLHF. This chain connects TRBV10-2 to TRBJ1-6; tentatively, D is TRBD1 (5 bases). The germline CDR1 and CDR2 sequences are WSHSY and SAAADI. The germline V and J ends were trimmed by 6 bases and 2 bases, with 14 bases remaining between them. The length of the CDR3 is 16 residues.